The 8 T cell receptor beta chains below all came from one sample that was sequenced in a study of shared clonotypes between healthy human individuals. Profiling relied on immunoSEQ multiplex PCR, and the TCRdb table lists in-frame clones only, not all of them. This table holds over a million clones, approximately 98.5% found once. Sequenced sample: naive CD4+ T cells sorted from blood. Subset described: CD45RA+ positively selected. These receptors were taken from a young man in good health.

With respect to this clone: Other nucleotide sequences from this sample produce the same CDR3. J is TRBJ2-7 and V is TRBV6-1; D is unclear. V gave up 0 bases and J gave up 4 bases, with 1 base separating them. The CDR3 runs 11 residues. From germline, CDR1 is MNHNS and CDR2 SASEGT. The CDR3 sequence: CASSEAYEQYF. In DNA form, the CDR3 reads TGTGCCAGCAGTGAAGCGTACGAGCAGTACTTC.

This sequence joins TRBV28 and TRBJ1-1; no definite D call. V was pared by 4 bases and J by 0 bases, with 9 bases between. The length of the CDR3 is 14 residues. The germline CDR1 and CDR2 sequences are MDHEN and SYDVKM. CDR3 nucleotides: TGTGCCAGCAGTTCCCCCACAGTGAACACTGAAGCTTTCTTT. This translates into CASSSPTVNTEAFF.

V usage is TRBV5-4 and J usage is TRBJ2-7; 10 bases fit TRBD2. The V gene's germline CDR1 is SGHNT and CDR2 YYREEE (reference sequence). The CDR3 totals 15 residues. J lost 5 bases, V lost 4 bases, and 9 bases had no gene match. The CDR3 nucleotides are TGTGCCAGCAGCCGCCCTCTAGCGGGAGCAGACGAGCAGTACTTC. This sequence encodes CASSRPLAGADEQYF.

The rearrangement uses TRBV28 and TRBJ2-3; D ambiguous. In germline, CDR1 is MDHEN, CDR2 SYDVKM. The V end was cut by 5 bases, the J end by 3 bases, with 3 bases between. The CDR3 totals 11 residues. The CDR3 sequence: CASSPTDTQYF. The CDR3 region has the DNA TGTGCCAGCAGTCCAACAGATACGCAGTATTTT.

The rearrangement joins TRBV11-3 to TRBJ2-2; 10 bases agree with TRBD1. Germline values: CDR1 SGHNT, CDR2 YENEEA. The CDR3 contains 15 residues. Trimming cost V 3 bases and J 7 bases; bases outside gene matches: 5. CDR3 in amino acids: CASSFDRGRSGELFF. As DNA, the CDR3 is TGTGCCAGCAGCTTTGACAGGGGGCGTAGCGGGGAGCTGTTTTTT.

The chain links TRBV4-3 to TRBJ2-7; 8 bases agree with TRBD2. Germline V gene lookup returns CDR1 LGHNA and CDR2 YSLEER. J gave up 6 bases and V 4 bases, and 8 bases lay outside the gene matches. This CDR3 spans 14 amino acids. CDR3 region: CASSLGLATTEQYF. CDR3 nucleotides: TGCGCCAGCAGCCTTGGACTAGCCACTACCGAGCAGTACTTC.

The V gene is TRBV5-4, the J gene TRBJ2-3, with TRBD1 matching 10 bases. CDR1 is SGHNT and CDR2 is YYREEE in the germline V gene (reference sequence). The CDR3 contains 15 residues. Losses at the gene ends were 5 bases for V and 8 bases for J; bases not matched to a gene: 11. CDR3 sequence: CASSRDRGPGFTQYF. CDR3 DNA sequence: TGTGCCAGCAGTAGGGACAGGGGCCCGGGGTTTACGCAGTATTTT.

The chain combines TRBV18 with TRBJ2-7, with D uncertain. V was cut by 4 bases and J by 4 bases, with 11 bases left in between. Per the germline V gene, CDR1 is KGHSH and CDR2 is LQKENI. The CDR3 is 13 residues long. CDR3 DNA sequence: TGTGCCAGCTCACTGAACGCGAAGTACGAGCAGTACTTC. Its protein is CASSLNAKYEQYF.